This T cell receptor (beta chain) is from a study of T cell responses to AZD1222 COVID-19 vaccine. Study conclusions and caveats: Nearly half of unique spike-specific TCRs reportedly avoided B.1.351 and B.1.1.7 mutated regions. Spike-specific TCR breadth and depth both grew after two AZD1222 doses.

Germline V lookup: CDR1 SGHAT, CDR2 FQNNGV. V lost 4 bases, J lost 0 bases, and 13 bases lay in between. This CDR3 region has 16 residues. Clones were sequenced by immunoSEQ multiplex PCR, and TCRdb holds only the in-frame ones, with some missing. The sample has about 55,000 clones, approximately 88% seen once. Concerning this clone itself: Its specificity is unknown.

V and J are TRBV11-2 and TRBJ1-3, with a weak D call TRBD1 (5 bases). The source is an adult in good health. Source: peripheral blood, taken on day 0 of AZD1222 vaccination. CDR3 in DNA: TGTGCCAGCAGCTCCCCGGGACGCAGCTCTGGAAACACCATATATTTT. Translation: CASSSPGRSSGNTIYF.